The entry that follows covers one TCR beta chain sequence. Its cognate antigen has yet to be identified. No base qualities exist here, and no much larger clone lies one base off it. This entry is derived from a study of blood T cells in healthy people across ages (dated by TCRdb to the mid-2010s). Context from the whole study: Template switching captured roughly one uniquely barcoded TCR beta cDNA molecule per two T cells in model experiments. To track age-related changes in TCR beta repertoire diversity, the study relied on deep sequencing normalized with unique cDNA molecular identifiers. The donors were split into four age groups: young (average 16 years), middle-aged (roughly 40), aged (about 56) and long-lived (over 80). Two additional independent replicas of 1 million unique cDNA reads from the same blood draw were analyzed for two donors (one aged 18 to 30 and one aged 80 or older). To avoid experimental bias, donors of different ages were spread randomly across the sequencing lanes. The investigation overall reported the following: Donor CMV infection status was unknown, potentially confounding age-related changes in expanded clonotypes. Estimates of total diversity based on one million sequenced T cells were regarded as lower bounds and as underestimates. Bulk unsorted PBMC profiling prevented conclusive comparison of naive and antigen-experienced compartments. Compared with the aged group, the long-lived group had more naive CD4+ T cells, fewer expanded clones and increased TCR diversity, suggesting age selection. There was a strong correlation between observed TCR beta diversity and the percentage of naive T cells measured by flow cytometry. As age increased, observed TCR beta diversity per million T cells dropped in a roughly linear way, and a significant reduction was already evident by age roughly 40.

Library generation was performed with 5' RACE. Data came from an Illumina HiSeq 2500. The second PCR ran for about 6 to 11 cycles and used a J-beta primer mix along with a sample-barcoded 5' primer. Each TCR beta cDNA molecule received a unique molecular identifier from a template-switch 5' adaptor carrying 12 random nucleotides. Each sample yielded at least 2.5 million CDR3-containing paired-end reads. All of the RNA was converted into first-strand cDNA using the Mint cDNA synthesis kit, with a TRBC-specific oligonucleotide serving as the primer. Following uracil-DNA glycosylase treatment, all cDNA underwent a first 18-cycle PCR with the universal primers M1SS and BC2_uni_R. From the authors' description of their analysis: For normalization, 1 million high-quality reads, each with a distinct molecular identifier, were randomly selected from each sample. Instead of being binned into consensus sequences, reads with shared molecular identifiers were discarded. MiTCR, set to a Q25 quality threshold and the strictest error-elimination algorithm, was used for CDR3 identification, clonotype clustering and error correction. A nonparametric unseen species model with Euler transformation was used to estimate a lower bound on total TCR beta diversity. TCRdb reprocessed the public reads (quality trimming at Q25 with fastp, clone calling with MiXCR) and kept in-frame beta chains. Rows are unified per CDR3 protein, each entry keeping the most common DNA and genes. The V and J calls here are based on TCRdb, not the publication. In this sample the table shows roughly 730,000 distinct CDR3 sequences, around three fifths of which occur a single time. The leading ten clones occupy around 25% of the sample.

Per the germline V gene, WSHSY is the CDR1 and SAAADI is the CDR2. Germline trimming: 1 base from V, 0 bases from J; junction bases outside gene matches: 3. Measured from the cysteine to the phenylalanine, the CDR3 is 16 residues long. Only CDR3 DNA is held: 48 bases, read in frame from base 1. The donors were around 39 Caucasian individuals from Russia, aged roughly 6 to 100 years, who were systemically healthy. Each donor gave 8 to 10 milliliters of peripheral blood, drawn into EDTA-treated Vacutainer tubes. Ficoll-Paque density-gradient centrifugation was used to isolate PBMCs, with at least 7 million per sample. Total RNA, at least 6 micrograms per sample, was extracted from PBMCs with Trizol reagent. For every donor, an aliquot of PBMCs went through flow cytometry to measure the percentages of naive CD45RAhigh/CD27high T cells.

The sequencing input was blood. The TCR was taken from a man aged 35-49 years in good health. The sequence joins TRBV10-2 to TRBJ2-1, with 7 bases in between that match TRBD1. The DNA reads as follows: TGCGCCAGCAGTGAGTGGGGACAGCCCTCCTACAATGAGCAGTTCTTC. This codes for CASSEWGQPSYNEQFF.